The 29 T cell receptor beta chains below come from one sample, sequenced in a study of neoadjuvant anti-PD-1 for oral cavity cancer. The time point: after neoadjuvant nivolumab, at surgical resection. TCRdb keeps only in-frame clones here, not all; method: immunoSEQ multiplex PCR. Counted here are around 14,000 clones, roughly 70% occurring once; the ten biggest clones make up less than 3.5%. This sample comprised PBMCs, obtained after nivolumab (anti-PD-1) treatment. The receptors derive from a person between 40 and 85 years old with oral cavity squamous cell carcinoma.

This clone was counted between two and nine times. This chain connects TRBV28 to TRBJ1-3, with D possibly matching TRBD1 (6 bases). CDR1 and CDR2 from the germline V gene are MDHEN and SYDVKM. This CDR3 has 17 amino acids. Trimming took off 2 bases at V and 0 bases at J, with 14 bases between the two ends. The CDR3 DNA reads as TGTGCCAGCAGTTTAGCGGAGGGCAGGGGCTCTGGAAACACCATATATTTT. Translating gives CASSLAEGRGSGNTIYF.

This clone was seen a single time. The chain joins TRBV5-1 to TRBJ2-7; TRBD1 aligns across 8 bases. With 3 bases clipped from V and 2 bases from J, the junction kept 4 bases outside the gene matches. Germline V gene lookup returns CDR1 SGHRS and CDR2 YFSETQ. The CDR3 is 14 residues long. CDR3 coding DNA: TGCGCCAGCAGCTCGGGACAGGCGGCCTACGAGCAGTACTTC. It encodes CASSSGQAAYEQYF. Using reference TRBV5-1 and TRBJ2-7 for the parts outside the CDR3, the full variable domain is KAGVTQTPRYLIKTRGQQVTLSCSPISGHRSVSWYQQTPGQGLQFLFEYFSETQRNKGNFPGRFSGRQFSNSRSEMNVSTLELGDSALYLCASSSGQAAYEQYFGPGTRLTVT.

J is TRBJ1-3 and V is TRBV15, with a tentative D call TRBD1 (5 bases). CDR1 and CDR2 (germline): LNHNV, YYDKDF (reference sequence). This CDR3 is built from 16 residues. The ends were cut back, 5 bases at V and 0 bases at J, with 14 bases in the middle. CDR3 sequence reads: CATSDGRASSGNTIYF. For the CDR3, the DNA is TGTGCCACCAGCGATGGCAGGGCGAGCTCTGGAAACACCATATATTTT.

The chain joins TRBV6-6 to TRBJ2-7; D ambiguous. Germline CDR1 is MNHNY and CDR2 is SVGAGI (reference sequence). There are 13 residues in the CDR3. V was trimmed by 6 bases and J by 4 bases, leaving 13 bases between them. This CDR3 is CASRGVVGYEQYF. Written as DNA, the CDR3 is TGTGCCAGCAGAGGAGTGGTTGGTTACGAGCAGTACTTC.

CDR3 sequence (DNA): TGTGCCAGTAGTGCCTGGACAGGGGGCCTTACAGATACGCAGTATTTT. Amino acid sequence: CASSAWTGGLTDTQYF. The J gene is TRBJ2-3, the V gene TRBV19, with TRBD1 identical over 11 bases. The length of the CDR3 is 16 residues. V was clipped by 5 bases and J by 3 bases; unmatched bases: 7. Germline-derived CDR1 and CDR2 are LNHDA and SQIVND (reference sequence). Combining the CDR3 with reference TRBV19 and TRBJ2-3 gives the whole variable domain DGGITQSPKYLFRKEGQNVTLSCEQNLNHDAMYWYRQDPGQGLRLIYYSQIVNDFQKGDIAEGYSVSREKKESFPLTVTSAQKNPTAFYLCASSAWTGGLTDTQYFGPGTRLTVL.

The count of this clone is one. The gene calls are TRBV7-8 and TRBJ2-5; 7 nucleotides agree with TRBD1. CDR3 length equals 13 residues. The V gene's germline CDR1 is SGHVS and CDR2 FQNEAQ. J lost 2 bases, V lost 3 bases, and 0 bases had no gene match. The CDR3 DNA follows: TGTGCCAGCAGCTTGGGACAGCAAGAGACCCAGTACTTC. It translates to CASSLGQQETQYF.

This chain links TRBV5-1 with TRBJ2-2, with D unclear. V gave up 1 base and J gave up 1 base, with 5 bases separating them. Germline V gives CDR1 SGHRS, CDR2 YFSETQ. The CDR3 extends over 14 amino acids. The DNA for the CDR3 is TGCGCCAGCAGCTTGCCGGTGAACACCGGGGAGCTGTTTTTT. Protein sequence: CASSLPVNTGELFF.

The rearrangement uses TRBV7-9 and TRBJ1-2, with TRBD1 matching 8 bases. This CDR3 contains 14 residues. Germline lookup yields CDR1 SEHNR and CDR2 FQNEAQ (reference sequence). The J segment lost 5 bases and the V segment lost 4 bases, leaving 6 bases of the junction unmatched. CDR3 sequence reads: CASSYGQGRYGYTF. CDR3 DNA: TGTGCCAGCAGCTATGGACAGGGACGGTATGGCTACACCTTC.

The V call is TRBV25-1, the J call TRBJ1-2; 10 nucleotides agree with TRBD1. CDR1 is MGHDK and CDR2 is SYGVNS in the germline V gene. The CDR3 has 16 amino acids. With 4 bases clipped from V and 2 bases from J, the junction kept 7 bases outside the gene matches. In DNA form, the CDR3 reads TGTGCCAGCAGTGCTTCCTCGGGACAGGGGAACTATGGCTACACCTTC. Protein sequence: CASSASSGQGNYGYTF.

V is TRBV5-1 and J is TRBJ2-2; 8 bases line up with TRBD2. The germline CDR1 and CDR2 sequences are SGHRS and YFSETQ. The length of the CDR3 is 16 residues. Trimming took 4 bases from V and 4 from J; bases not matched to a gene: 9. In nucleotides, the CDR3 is TGCGCCAGCAGCATCGGACTAGCCGGCGGCACCGGGGAGCTGTTTTTT. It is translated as CASSIGLAGGTGELFF.

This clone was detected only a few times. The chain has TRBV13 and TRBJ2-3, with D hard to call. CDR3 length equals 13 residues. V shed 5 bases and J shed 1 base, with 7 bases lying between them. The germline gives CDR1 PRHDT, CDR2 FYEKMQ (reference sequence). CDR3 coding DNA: TGTGCCAGCAGCCCATGGGGCACAGATACGCAGTATTTT. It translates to CASSPWGTDTQYF.

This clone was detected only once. The CDR3 protein is CASSHMQGGDNEQFF. DNA for the CDR3: TGCGCCAGCAGCCATATGCAAGGCGGGGACAATGAGCAGTTCTTC. The gene calls are TRBV10-2 and TRBJ2-1, with D possibly being TRBD2 (6 bases). V shed 6 bases and J shed 5 bases, with 17 bases lying between them. The CDR3 contains 15 residues. Germline values: CDR1 WSHSY, CDR2 SAAADI.

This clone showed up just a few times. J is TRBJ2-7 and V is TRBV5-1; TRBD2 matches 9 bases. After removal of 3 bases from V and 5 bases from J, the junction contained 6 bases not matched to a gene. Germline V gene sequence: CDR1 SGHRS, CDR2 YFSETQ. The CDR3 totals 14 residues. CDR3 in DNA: TGCGCCAGCAGCTCTGACCTAGCGGGAAACGAGCAGTACTTC. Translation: CASSSDLAGNEQYF.

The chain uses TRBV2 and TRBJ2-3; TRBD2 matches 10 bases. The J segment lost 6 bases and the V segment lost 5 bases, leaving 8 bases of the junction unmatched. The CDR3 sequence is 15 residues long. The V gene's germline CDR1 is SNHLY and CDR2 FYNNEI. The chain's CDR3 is CASSPEVAGGDTQYF. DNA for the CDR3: TGTGCCAGCAGTCCTGAGGTAGCGGGAGGCGATACGCAGTATTTT.

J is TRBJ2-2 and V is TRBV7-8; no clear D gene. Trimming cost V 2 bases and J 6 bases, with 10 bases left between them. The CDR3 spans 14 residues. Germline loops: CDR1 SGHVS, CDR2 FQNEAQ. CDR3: CASSLFRMAGELFF. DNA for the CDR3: TGTGCCAGCAGCTTATTTCGGATGGCCGGGGAGCTGTTTTTT.

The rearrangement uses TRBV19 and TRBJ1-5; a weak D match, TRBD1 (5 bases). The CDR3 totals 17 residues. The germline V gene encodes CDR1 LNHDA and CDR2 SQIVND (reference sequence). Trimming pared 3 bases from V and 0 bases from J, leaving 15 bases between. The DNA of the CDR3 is TGTGCCAGTAGTATCAGACTGAGAGGGGTTAGCAATCAGCCCCAGCATTTT. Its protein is CASSIRLRGVSNQPQHF.

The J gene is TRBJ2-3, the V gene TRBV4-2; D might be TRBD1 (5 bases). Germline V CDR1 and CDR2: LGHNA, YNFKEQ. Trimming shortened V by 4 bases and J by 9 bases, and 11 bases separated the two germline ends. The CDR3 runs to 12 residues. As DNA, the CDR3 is TGTGCCAGCAGCCTTAATCAGGGCACGCAGTATTTT. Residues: CASSLNQGTQYF.

CDR3 region: CAITGTEYYNEQFF. The CDR3 DNA is TGTGCCATAACCGGGACAGAGTACTACAATGAGCAGTTCTTC. The chain has TRBV6-1 and TRBJ2-1; 7 nucleotides line up with TRBD1. V lost 10 bases to trimming and J lost 3 bases; unmatched junction nucleotides: 9. CDR1 and CDR2 (germline): MNHNS, SASEGT. The CDR3 totals 14 residues.

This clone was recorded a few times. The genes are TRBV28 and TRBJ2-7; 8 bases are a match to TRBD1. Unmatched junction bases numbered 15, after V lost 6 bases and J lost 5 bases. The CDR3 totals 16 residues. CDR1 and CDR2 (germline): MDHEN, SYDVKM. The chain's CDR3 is CASSYTVGQGQHEQYF. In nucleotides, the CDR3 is TGTGCCAGCAGCTACACCGTCGGACAGGGTCAGCACGAGCAGTACTTC.

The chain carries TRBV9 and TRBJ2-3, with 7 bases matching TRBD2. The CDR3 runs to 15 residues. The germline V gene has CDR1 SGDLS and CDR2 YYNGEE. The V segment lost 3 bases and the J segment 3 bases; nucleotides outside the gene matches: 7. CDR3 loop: CASSAMGGGTDTQYF. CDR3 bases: TGTGCCAGCAGCGCCATGGGGGGAGGGACAGATACGCAGTATTTT.

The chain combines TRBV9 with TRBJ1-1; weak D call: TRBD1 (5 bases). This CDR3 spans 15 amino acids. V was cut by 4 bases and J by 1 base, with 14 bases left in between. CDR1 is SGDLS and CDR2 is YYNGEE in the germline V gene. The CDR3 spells CASSPTVGANTEAFF. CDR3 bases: TGTGCCAGCAGCCCGACGGTAGGGGCGAACACTGAAGCTTTCTTT.

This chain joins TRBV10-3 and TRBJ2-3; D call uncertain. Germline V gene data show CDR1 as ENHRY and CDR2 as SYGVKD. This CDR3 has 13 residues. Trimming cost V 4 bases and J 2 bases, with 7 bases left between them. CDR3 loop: CAISGPTTDTQYF. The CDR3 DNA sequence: TGTGCCATCAGTGGACCCACCACAGATACGCAGTATTTT.

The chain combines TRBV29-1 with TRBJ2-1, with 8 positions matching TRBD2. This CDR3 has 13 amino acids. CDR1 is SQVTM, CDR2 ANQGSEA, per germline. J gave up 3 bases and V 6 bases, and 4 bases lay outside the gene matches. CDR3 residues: CSVPREGYNEQFF. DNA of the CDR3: TGCAGCGTGCCCCGGGAGGGCTACAATGAGCAGTTCTTC.

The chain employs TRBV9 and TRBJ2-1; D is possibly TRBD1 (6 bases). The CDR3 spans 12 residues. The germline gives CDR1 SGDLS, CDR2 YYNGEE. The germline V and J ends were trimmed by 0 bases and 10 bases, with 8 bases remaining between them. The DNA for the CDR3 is TGTGCCAGCAGCGTAGTGGACAGAGAGCAGTTCTTC. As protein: CASSVVDREQFF. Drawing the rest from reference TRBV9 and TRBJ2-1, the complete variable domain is DSGVTQTPKHLITATGQRVTLRCSPRSGDLSVYWYQQSLDQGLQFLIQYYNGEERAKGNILERFSAQQFPDLHSELNLSSLELGDSALYFCASSVVDREQFFGPGTRLTVL.

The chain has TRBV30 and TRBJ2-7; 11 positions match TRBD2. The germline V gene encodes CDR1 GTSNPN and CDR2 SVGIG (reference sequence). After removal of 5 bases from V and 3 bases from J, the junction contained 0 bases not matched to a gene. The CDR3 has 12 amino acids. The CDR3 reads CAWGTSGYEQYF. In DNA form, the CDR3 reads TGTGCCTGGGGGACTAGCGGCTACGAGCAGTACTTC.

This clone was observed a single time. CDR3 protein: CASNSGTERNEQFF. The CDR3 nucleotides are TGCGCCAGCAATAGCGGCACCGAACGGAATGAGCAGTTCTTC. The chain is built from TRBV5-1 and TRBJ2-1; tentative D call: TRBD2 (6 bases). CDR1 is SGHRS, CDR2 YFSETQ, per germline. The CDR3 consists of 14 residues. Trimming removed 6 bases from V and 7 bases from J, with 17 bases in between.

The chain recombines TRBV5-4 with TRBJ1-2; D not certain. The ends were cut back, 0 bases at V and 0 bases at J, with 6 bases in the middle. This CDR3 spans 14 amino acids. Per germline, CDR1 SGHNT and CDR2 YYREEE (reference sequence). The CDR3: CASSLDGSNYGYTF. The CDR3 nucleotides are TGTGCCAGCAGCTTGGACGGCTCTAACTATGGCTACACCTTC.

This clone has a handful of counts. This chain's CDR3 is CASSPRQGLAKNIQYF. In DNA form, the CDR3 reads TGTGCCAGCAGTCCGCGACAGGGTCTAGCCAAAAACATTCAGTACTTC. This chain joins TRBV28 and TRBJ2-4; 7 positions agree with TRBD1. Germline V gene data show CDR1 as MDHEN and CDR2 as SYDVKM. The V segment lost 5 bases and the J segment 0 bases; nucleotides outside the gene matches: 7. This CDR3 has 16 residues.

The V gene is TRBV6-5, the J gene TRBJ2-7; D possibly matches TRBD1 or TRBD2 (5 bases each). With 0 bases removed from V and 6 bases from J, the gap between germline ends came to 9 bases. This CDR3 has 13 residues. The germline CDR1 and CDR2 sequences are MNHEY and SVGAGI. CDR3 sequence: CASSYSWGSEQYF. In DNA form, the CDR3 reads TGTGCCAGCAGTTACTCTTGGGGGAGCGAGCAGTACTTC.